This TCR beta chain was profiled in a study of blood T cells in healthy people across ages. The use of a sample-barcoded 5' primer and a J-beta primer mix characterized a second PCR of roughly 7 to 12 cycles. A template-switch adaptor with 12 random nucleotides tagged each cDNA molecule. TCRdb re-called the 5' RACE reads through MiXCR, storing one row per CDR3 protein. This sample yields hundreds of thousands of distinct CDR3 sequences, of which 29% are seen a single time; approximately 15% belongs to the top ten. There are 15 residues in the CDR3. Germline V lookup: CDR1 SGHRS, CDR2 YFSETQ. The V end lost 4 bases, the J end lost 8 bases, and 18 bases lay between the germline ends. Many counts were recorded for this clonotype. No antigen is known for it. Study observations and caveats: Diversity figures derived from one million T cells were judged to underestimate the true value.

Sequenced input: blood. The clonotype originates from a woman aged 80 or over in good health. V gene TRBV5-1 combines with J gene TRBJ1-4, with a tentative D call TRBD1 (5 bases). CDR3 DNA sequence: TGCGCCAGCAGCCACGACGAGGGACGGTTGGAAAAACTGTTTTTT. It is translated as CASSHDEGRLEKLFF.